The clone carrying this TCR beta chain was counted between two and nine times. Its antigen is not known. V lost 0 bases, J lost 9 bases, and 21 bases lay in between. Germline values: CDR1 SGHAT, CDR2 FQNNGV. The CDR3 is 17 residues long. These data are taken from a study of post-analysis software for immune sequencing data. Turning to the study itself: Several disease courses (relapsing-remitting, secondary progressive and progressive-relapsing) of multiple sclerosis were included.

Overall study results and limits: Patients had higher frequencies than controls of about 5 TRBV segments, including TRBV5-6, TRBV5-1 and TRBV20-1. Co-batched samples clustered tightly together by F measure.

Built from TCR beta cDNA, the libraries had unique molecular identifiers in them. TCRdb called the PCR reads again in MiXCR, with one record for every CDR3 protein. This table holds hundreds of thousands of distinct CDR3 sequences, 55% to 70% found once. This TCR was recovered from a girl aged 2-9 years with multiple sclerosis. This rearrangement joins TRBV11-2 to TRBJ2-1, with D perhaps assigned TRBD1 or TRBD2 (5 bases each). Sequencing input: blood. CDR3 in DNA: TGTGCCAGCAGCTTAGATTCCTATAGACAGATAGAGGGTGAGCAGTTCTTC. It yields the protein CASSLDSYRQIEGEQFF.